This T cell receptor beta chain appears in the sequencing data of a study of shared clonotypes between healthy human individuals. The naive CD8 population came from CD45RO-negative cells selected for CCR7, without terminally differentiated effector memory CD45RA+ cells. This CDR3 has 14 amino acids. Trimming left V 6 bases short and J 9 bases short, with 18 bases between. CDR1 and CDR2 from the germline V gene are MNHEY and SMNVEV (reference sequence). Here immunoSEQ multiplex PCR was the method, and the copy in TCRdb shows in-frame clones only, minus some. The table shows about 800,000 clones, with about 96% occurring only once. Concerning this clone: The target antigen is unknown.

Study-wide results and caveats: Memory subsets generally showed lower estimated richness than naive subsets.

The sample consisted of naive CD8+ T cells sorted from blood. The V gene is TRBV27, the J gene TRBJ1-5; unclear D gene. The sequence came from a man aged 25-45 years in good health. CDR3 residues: CASRQTPSFWPQHF. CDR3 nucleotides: TGTGCCAGCAGACAAACACCGTCGTTTTGGCCCCAGCATTTT.